The 10 T cell receptor beta chains below were found in one sample sequenced in a study of cytomegalovirus exposure and HLA in healthy donors. The PCR made use of 60 Vbeta and 13 Jbeta primers. Sequenced by immunoSEQ multiplex PCR; TCRdb stores in-frame clones only, minus some. Among more than 150,000 clones, 84% were seen once, and the ten largest hold 1% to 1.5%. Sequencing was performed on PBMCs. These receptors all stem from a girl aged 2-9 years in good health and CMV-seropositive.

The V call is TRBV9, the J call TRBJ1-5, with D possibly matching TRBD1 (5 bases). The CDR3 is 14 residues long. CDR1 is SGDLS and CDR2 is YYNGEE in the germline V gene. With 2 bases removed from V and 2 bases from J, the gap between germline ends came to 8 bases. The CDR3 loop reads CASSVWGGNQPQHF. The CDR3 bases are TGTGCCAGCAGCGTGTGGGGGGGCAATCAGCCCCAGCATTTT.

This clone was picked up a small number of times. This CDR3 is also generated by other DNA sequences in the sample. The chain employs TRBV4-2 and TRBJ1-1; D not resolved. From germline, CDR1 is LGHNA and CDR2 YNFKEQ. Trimming left V 4 bases short and J 10 bases short, with 16 bases between. The length of the CDR3 is 13 residues. As DNA, the CDR3 is TGTGCCAGCAGCCCCGAAGGGAGGTTGGGAGCTTTCTTT. Translation gives CASSPEGRLGAFF.

The V call is TRBV28, the J call TRBJ1-2, with D tentatively TRBD1 (6 bases). Trimming pared 6 bases from V and 4 bases from J, leaving 12 bases between. The CDR3 is made up of 13 amino acids. CDR1 is MDHEN and CDR2 is SYDVKM in the germline V gene. Here the CDR3 reads CASSQDRIYGYTF. The CDR3 DNA reads as TGTGCCAGCAGCCAGGACAGAATCTATGGCTACACCTTC.

The chain couples TRBV5-1 to TRBJ2-7, with 9 bases matching TRBD1. The trim removed 4 bases at V and 4 bases at J, leaving 6 bases unmatched. This CDR3 is built from 14 residues. Germline lookup yields CDR1 SGHRS and CDR2 YFSETQ. CDR3 coding DNA: TGCGCCAGCAGCAGAGGACAGGGGCCTTACGAGCAGTACTTC. Amino acids: CASSRGQGPYEQYF. Using reference TRBV5-1 and TRBJ2-7 for the parts outside the CDR3, the full variable domain is KAGVTQTPRYLIKTRGQQVTLSCSPISGHRSVSWYQQTPGQGLQFLFEYFSETQRNKGNFPGRFSGRQFSNSRSEMNVSTLELGDSALYLCASSRGQGPYEQYFGPGTRLTVT.

This clone was recorded once. This rearrangement joins TRBV5-1 to TRBJ2-2; 7 nucleotides match TRBD2. Germline loops: CDR1 SGHRS, CDR2 YFSETQ. This CDR3 contains 17 residues. Trimming at V came to 1 base and at J to 2 bases, leaving 8 bases not matched to a gene. The CDR3 bases are TGCGCCAGCAGCTTGTTGGGAGGGGCGCGAAACACCGGGGAGCTGTTTTTT. It encodes CASSLLGGARNTGELFF.

The gene calls are TRBV10-1 and TRBJ2-5, with 8 positions matching TRBD2. The CDR3 is made up of 14 amino acids. Losses at the gene ends were 0 bases for V and 3 bases for J; bases not matched to a gene: 0. CDR1 is WNHNN and CDR2 is SYGVQD in the germline V gene (reference sequence). The CDR3 DNA reads TGCGCCAGCAGTGAGTCACTAGCGGAAGAGACCCAGTACTTC. Amino acid sequence: CASSESLAEETQYF.

This rearrangement joins TRBV5-1 to TRBJ2-7, with D maybe TRBD1 (5 bases). Germline CDR1 and CDR2: SGHRS and YFSETQ. Deletions cut 0 bases from V and 4 bases from J, with 5 bases between. The CDR3 is made up of 12 amino acids. CDR3 amino acids: CASSLEGYEQYF. For the CDR3, the DNA is TGCGCCAGCAGCTTGGAGGGGTACGAGCAGTACTTC.

V gene TRBV19 combines with J gene TRBJ1-1; 7 bases match TRBD1. The CDR3 consists of 15 residues. Trimming at V came to 5 bases and at J to 1 base, leaving 7 bases not matched to a gene. CDR1 is LNHDA and CDR2 is SQIVND in the germline V gene (reference sequence). The CDR3 bases are TGTGCCAGTAGTTCCTGGACAGGTGAGAACACTGAAGCTTTCTTT. Translation gives CASSSWTGENTEAFF.

The chain couples TRBV12-5 to TRBJ2-1; D not resolved. This CDR3 comprises 12 residues. Germline CDR1 LGHNT, CDR2 FRNRAP. V lost 7 bases and J 8 bases, leaving 12 bases between the germline ends. The CDR3 nucleotides are TGTGCTAGTGTAAGAGTCCGTCATGAGCAGTTCTTC. Translation gives CASVRVRHEQFF.

This sequence joins TRBV11-2 and TRBJ2-7, with a weak D call TRBD1 (5 bases). The germline CDR1 and CDR2 sequences are SGHAT and FQNNGV. V was cut by 3 bases and J by 11 bases, with 11 bases left in between. This CDR3 has 11 residues. The CDR3 sequence: CASSFQTDEYF. CDR3 bases: TGTGCCAGCAGCTTCCAGACAGACGAGTACTTC.